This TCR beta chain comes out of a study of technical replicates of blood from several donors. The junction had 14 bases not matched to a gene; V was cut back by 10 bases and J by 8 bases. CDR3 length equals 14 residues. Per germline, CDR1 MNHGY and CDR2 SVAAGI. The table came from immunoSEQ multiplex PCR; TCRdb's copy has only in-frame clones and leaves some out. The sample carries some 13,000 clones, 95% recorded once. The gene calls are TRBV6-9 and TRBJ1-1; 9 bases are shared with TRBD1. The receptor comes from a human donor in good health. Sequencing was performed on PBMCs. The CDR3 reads CATGRDREYGEAFF. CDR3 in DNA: TGTGCCACCGGACGGGACAGGGAATATGGGGAAGCTTTCTTT.